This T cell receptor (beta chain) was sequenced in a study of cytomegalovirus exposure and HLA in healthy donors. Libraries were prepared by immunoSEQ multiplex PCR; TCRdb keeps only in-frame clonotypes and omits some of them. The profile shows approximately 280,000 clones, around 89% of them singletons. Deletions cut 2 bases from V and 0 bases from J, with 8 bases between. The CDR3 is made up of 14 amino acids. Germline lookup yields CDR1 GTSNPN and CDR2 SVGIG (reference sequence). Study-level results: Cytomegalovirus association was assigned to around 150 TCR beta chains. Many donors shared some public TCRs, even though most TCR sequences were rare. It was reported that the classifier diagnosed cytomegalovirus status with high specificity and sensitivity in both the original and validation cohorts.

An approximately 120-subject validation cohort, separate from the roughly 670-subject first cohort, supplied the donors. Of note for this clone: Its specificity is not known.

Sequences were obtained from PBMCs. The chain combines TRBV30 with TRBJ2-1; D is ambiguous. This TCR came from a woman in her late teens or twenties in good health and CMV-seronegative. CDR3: CAWSSESSYNEQFF. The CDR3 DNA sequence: TGTGCCTGGAGTAGTGAGAGCTCCTACAATGAGCAGTTCTTC.